A selection of T cell receptor beta chains follows, all from one sample in a study of identical twins. MiXCR was run by TCRdb on the 5' RACE reads, yielding one entry per CDR3 protein. Among some 270,000 distinct CDR3 sequences listed, around 8% were seen once. Another study also made use of these data, one on yellow fever vaccine responses in identical twins.

Sequenced material: CD8+ T cells sorted from blood. The source of these receptors is a young woman in good health. The CDR3 runs from the conserved cysteine through the conserved F or W. A D gene is named only where the DNA matches it firmly. A clone size is listed for some rows: how often the clone was seen (once, few, many), or a class if it is expanded.

abundance	d_gene	v_gene	j_gene	CDR3nt	CDR3aa
many	NA	TRBV4-2	TRBJ2-1	TGTGCCAGCAGCCAAGAGGTAACCGTTTACAATGAGCAGTTCTTC	CASSQEVTVYNEQFF
NA	NA	TRBV15	TRBJ2-7	TGTGCCACCAGCAGTATAAGCGGTAGCTCCTACGAGCAGTACTTC	CATSSISGSSYEQYF
NA	TRBD1	TRBV5-1	TRBJ1-2	TGCGCCAGCAGCGCCGGAGGACAGGGAGATAACTATGGCTACACCTTC	CASSAGGQGDNYGYTF
NA	NA	TRBV12-3/TRBV12-4	TRBJ1-3	TGTGCCAGCAGTCCAGGGATCTCTGGAAACACCATATATTTT	CASSPGISGNTIYF
NA	TRBD1	TRBV19	TRBJ2-2	TGTGCCAGTAGTATAGGACAGGGGGCTTTCGCCGGGGAGCTGTTTTTT	CASSIGQGAFAGELFF
many	TRBD2	TRBV5-8	TRBJ2-7	TGTGCCAGCAGCTTGGACACTAGCGCTATCTACGAGCAGTACTTC	CASSLDTSAIYEQYF
NA	NA	TRBV6-6	TRBJ2-7	TGTGCCAGCAGTTACAAGGTCGACGAGCAGTACTTC	CASSYKVDEQYF
NA	NA	TRBV12-3/TRBV12-4	TRBJ2-7	TGTGCCAGCAGACGACCAGGGGTTTCGTACGAGCAGTACTTC	CASRRPGVSYEQYF
NA	NA	TRBV7-9	TRBJ2-7	TGTGCCAGCAGCCACTCGGGACTCTACCACGAGCAGTACTTC	CASSHSGLYHEQYF
many	NA	TRBV20-1	TRBJ2-7	TGCAGTGCTAAGGGCAGGATAGATCACGAGCAGTACTTC	CSAKGRIDHEQYF
NA	NA	TRBV28	TRBJ2-7	TGTGCCAGCAGTTCACGGTGGACAGTTCAACCCCTCTTCTACGAGCAGTACTTC	CASSSRWTVQPLFYEQYF